This T cell receptor beta chain was identified in a study of blood T cells in healthy people across ages. As to this clonotype: The antigen remains undetermined.

Findings and limits, study-wide: Fewer expanded clones and more diversity marked long-lived versus aged donors.

The authors ran a second PCR of 7 to 11 cycles using a sample-barcoded 5' primer and a J-beta primer mix. Each TCR beta cDNA got a 12-nucleotide random molecular identifier. TCRdb reanalysed the 5' RACE reads using MiXCR and keeps one entry per CDR3 protein. The sample shows 1 million to 1.2 million distinct CDR3 sequences, more than 30% of them seen only once. The trim removed 7 bases at V and 3 bases at J, leaving 9 bases unmatched. The CDR3 covers 15 residues. Germline-derived CDR1 and CDR2 are LGHDT and YNNKEL (reference sequence). The draw of peripheral blood yielded ten milliliters from each donor.

The chain links TRBV3-1 to TRBJ2-7, with 10 bases fitting TRBD1. The clonotype originates from a man between 18 and 35 years old in good health. Sample: blood. This CDR3 is CASTYRDRGFYEQYF. CDR3 DNA: TGTGCCAGCACCTATCGGGACAGGGGTTTCTACGAGCAGTACTTC.